This T cell receptor beta chain was captured by sequencing in a study of metastatic and nonmetastatic thyroid tumors. Study-level information: Samples came from malignant and benign thyroid patients, and repertoires were compared across blood and tumor or nodule tissue.

Every patient underwent thyroid surgery untreated. V lost 3 bases, J lost 4 bases, and 12 bases lay in between. CDR1 and CDR2 (germline): SNHLY, FYNNEI. The CDR3 contains 14 residues. In the source study's methods: Researchers built a distant-metastasis classifier for papillary thyroid cancer that drew on CDR3 differences across clinicopathological groups. TCRdb re-analyzed the PCR reads through MiXCR. The V and J calls here are based on TCRdb, not the publication. The table shows roughly 72,000 clones, with roughly 18% occurring only once. This clone was seen repeatedly, ten times or more. Its antigen is as yet unknown. Study outcomes and limitations: Versus benign nodules, malignant thyroid tumors reportedly had significantly higher TCR beta diversity, in blood and tumor.

This sequence originates from a female donor with papillary thyroid cancer or a benign thyroid nodule (not recorded which). Some clones in this sample may be carry-over from other donors' samples. The chain uses TRBV2 and TRBJ2-5; D perhaps matches TRBD2 (6 bases). The source material was blood. DNA for the CDR3: TGTGCCAGCAGTGATGCGGGAATTGGAGAGACCCAGTACTTC. This gives the protein CASSDAGIGETQYF.